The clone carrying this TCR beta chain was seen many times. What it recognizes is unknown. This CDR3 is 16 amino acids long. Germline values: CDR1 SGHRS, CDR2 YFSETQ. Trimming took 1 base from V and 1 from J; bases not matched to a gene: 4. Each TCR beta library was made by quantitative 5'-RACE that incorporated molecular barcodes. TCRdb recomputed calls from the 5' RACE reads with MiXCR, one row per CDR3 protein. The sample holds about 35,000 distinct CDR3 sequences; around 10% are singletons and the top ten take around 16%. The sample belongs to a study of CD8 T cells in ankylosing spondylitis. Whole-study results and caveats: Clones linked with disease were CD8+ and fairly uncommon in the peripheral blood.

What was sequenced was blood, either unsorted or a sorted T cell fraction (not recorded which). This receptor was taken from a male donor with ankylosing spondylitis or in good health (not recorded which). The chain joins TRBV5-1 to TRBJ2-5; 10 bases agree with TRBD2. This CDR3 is CASSLSPSGSQETQYF. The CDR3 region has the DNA TGCGCCAGCAGCTTGAGTCCTAGCGGGAGCCAAGAGACCCAGTACTTC.